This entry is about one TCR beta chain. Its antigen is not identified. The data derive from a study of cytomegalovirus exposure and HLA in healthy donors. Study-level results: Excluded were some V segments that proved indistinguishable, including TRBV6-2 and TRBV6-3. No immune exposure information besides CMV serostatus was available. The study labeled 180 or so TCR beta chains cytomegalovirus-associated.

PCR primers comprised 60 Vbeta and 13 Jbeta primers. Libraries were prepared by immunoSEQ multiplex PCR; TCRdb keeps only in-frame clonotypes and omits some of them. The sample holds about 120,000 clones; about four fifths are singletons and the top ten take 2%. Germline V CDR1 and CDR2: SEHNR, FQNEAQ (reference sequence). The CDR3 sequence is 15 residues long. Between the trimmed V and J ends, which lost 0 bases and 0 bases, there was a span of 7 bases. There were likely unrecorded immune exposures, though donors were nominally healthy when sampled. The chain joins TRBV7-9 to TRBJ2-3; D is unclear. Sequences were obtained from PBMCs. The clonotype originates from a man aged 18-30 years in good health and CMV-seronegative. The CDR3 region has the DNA TGTGCCAGCAGCTTAGCCCTCACTAGCACAGATACGCAGTATTTT. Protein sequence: CASSLALTSTDTQYF.